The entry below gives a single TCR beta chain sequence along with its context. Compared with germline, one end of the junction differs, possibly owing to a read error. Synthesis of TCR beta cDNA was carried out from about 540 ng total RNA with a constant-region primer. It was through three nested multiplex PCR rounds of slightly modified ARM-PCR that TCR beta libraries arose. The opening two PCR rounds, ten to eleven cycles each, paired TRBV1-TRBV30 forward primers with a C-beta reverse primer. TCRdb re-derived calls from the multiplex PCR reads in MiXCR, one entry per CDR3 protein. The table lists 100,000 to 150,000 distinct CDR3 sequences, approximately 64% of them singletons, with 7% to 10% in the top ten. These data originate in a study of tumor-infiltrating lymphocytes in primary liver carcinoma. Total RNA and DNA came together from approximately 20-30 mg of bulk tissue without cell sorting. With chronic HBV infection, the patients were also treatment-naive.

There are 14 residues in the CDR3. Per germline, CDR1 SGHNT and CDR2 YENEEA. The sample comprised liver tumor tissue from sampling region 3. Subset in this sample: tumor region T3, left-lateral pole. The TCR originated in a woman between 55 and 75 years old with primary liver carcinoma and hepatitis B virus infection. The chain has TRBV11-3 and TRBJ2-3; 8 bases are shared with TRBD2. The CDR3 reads CTSSPRTSLDMQYF. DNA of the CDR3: TGTACCAGCAGCCCTCGGACTAGCCTAGATATGCAGTATTTT. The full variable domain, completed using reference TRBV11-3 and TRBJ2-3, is EAGVVQSPRYKIIEKKQPVAFWCNPISGHNTLYWYLQNLGQGPELLIRYENEEAVDDSQLPKDRFSAERLKGVDSTLKIQPAELGDSAVYLCTSSPRTSLDMQYFGPGTRLTVL.